This TCR beta chain was captured by sequencing in a study of cytomegalovirus exposure and HLA in healthy donors. This clone has a single count. Repertoires were generated with immunoSEQ multiplex PCR, while TCRdb's copy carries only in-frame clones and drops some. The table shows approximately 64,000 clones, with about 89% occurring only once. This CDR3 contains 18 residues. The germline gives CDR1 SNHLY, CDR2 FYNNEI. V dropped 5 bases and J dropped 2; count of bases not matched to a gene: 15. The specimen was PBMCs. V usage is TRBV2 and J usage is TRBJ1-5, with 7 bases identical to TRBD1. The TCR was taken from a woman in her late teens or twenties in good health and CMV-seronegative. CDR3 DNA: TGTGCCAGCAGTATACAGGGGAGGATTGATGAGGGCAATCAGCCCCAGCATTTT. It is translated as CASSIQGRIDEGNQPQHF.